Detailed here is one T cell receptor beta chain. The antigen remains unidentified. CDR3 length equals 15 residues. Germline values: CDR1 SGHRS, CDR2 YFSETQ. V shed 4 bases and J shed 2 bases, with 15 bases lying between them. The sample belongs to a study of OX40 agonist ivuxolimab in advanced cancers. Across the study: The dose of intravenous ivuxolimab that patients received every 2 weeks ranged from 0.01 to 10 mg/kg. The dose-escalation cohort was roughly 84% male, with a mean age of around 54 years, ranging about 20 to 85.

Clones were read by immunoSEQ multiplex PCR, and TCRdb kept only the in-frame ones, dropping some. The sample shows more than 60,000 clones, 75% to 80% of them seen only once. Points from the study as a whole: Among the lowest peripheral clonal expansion occurred in 0.1-3.0 mg/kg partial responders. On average, CD8+ T cells had more expanded clones than CD4+.

The receptor's source is an adult with an advanced solid tumor such as melanoma, head and neck, liver or kidney cancer. V usage is TRBV5-1 and J usage is TRBJ2-5, with D possibly TRBD1 on 6 matching bases. Sequencing was performed on CD4+ or CD8+ T cells sorted from blood, taken in a trial of the OX40 agonist ivuxolimab. CDR3 loop: CASSPEGRGQETQYF. CDR3 bases: TGCGCCAGCAGCCCCGAGGGCAGGGGACAAGAGACCCAGTACTTC.